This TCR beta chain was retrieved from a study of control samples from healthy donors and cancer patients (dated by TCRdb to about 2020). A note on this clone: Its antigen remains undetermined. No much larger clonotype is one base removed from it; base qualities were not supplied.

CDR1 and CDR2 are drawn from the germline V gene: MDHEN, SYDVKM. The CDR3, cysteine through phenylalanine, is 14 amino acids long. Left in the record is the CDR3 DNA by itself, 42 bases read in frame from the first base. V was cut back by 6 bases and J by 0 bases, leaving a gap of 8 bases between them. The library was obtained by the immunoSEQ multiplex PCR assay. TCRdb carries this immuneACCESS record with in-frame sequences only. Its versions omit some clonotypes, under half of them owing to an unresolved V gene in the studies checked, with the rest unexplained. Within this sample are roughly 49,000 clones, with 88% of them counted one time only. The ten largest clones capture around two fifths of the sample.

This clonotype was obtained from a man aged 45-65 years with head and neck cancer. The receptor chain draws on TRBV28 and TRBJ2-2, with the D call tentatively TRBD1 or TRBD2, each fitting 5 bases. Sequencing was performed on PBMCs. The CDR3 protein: CASRVGPNTGELFF. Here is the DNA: TGTGCCAGCAGGGTGGGACCGAACACCGGGGAGCTGTTTTTT.